Below are 19 T cell receptor beta chains sequenced from a single sample in a study of T cells expressing NK-cell markers. TCRdb reanalyzed the 5' RACE reads, giving one entry per CDR3 protein sequence and no DNA. The sample table sets out roughly 150,000 distinct CDR3 sequences. Specimen: blood T cells: a sorted CD56 or NKG2C T cell subset, CD4+ or CD8+ T cells, or bulk PBMC T cells (not recorded which). Receptors originate from a man aged 18-75 years in good health.

The chain uses TRBV4-2 and TRBJ2-3; as DNA is missing, the TRBD1 call by TCRdb cannot be tested. Per the germline V gene, CDR1 is LGHNA and CDR2 is YNFKEQ. The CDR3 has 16 residues. CDR3 loop: CASSPRDRGLTDTQYF.

The chain uses TRBV7-9 and TRBJ1-5; TCRdb's D gene call, TRBD1, goes unchecked for lack of DNA. The germline V gene encodes CDR1 SEHNR and CDR2 FQNEAQ (reference sequence). The CDR3 covers 16 residues. This CDR3 is CASSSGGQGPNQPQHF. The full variable domain, rest sourced from reference TRBV7-9 and TRBJ1-5, is DTGVSQNPRHKITKRGQNVTFRCDPISEHNRLYWYRQTLGQGPEFLTYFQNEAQLEKSRLLSDRFSAERPKGSFSTLEIQRTEQGDSAMYLCASSSGGQGPNQPQHFGDGTRLSIL.

The chain combines TRBV14 with TRBJ2-7; the TRBD1 assignment by TCRdb is unverifiable without DNA. Germline V gives CDR1 SGHDN, CDR2 FVKESK. This CDR3 has 15 amino acids. The CDR3 spells CASSQEGQGNYEQYF.

The chain recombines TRBV11-2 with TRBJ2-1; TCRdb designates TRBD2, a call that cannot be tested without DNA. The CDR3 loop spans 17 amino acids. Germline V gene sequence: CDR1 SGHAT, CDR2 FQNNGV. CDR3 loop: CASSSGTSGYSYNEQFF.

This sequence joins TRBV27 and TRBJ2-2; TCRdb's assignment of TRBD1 cannot be checked, as there is no DNA. This CDR3 has 15 amino acids. The germline V gene has CDR1 MNHEY and CDR2 SMNVEV (reference sequence). The CDR3 is CASSAIGTATGELFF.

The rearrangement uses TRBV11-3 and TRBJ2-1. The germline V gene encodes CDR1 SGHNT and CDR2 YENEEA. This CDR3 has 18 amino acids. CDR3 in amino acids: CASSLVSGHQLVYNEQFF. Full variable domain (outside the CDR3, taken from reference TRBV11-3 and TRBJ2-1): EAGVVQSPRYKIIEKKQPVAFWCNPISGHNTLYWYLQNLGQGPELLIRYENEEAVDDSQLPKDRFSAERLKGVDSTLKIQPAELGDSAVYLCASSLVSGHQLVYNEQFFGPGTRLTVL.

This chain joins TRBV19 and TRBJ2-1. Germline lookup yields CDR1 LNHDA and CDR2 SQIVND (reference sequence). The CDR3 totals 15 residues. The CDR3 sequence is CASSPSGGLHNEQFF. The full variable domain, completed using reference TRBV19 and TRBJ2-1, is DGGITQSPKYLFRKEGQNVTLSCEQNLNHDAMYWYRQDPGQGLRLIYYSQIVNDFQKGDIAEGYSVSREKKESFPLTVTSAQKNPTAFYLCASSPSGGLHNEQFFGPGTRLTVL.

The chain has TRBV11-2 and TRBJ2-7; TCRdb's D call of TRBD1 is untestable without DNA. Germline V gene sequence: CDR1 SGHAT, CDR2 FQNNGV. The CDR3 is 14 residues long. CDR3 protein: CASSSPVFSYEQYF.

This chain links TRBV5-1 with TRBJ2-5; TCRdb lists TRBD1, though no DNA is available to test this call. Germline V lookup: CDR1 SGHRS, CDR2 YFSETQ. The CDR3 covers 16 residues. The CDR3 sequence is CASSPGTGGLRETQYF.

The rearrangement joins TRBV29-1 to TRBJ1-1; TCRdb's D call of TRBD1 is untestable without DNA. The CDR3 sequence is 11 residues long. CDR1 is SQVTM and CDR2 is ANQGSEA in the germline V gene. CDR3 protein: CSAPGGTEAFF.

The chain has TRBV7-9 and TRBJ2-1; TCRdb selects TRBD1, and the lack of DNA leaves this call unchecked. CDR1 and CDR2 from the germline V gene are SEHNR and FQNEAQ (reference sequence). The CDR3 loop spans 15 amino acids. CDR3 region: CASSFSGGGPDEQFF.

V gene TRBV27 combines with J gene TRBJ2-7; TCRdb's D call, TRBD2, is unchecked because there is no DNA. Germline loops: CDR1 MNHEY, CDR2 SMNVEV (reference sequence). The CDR3 has 15 residues. This CDR3 is CASSLGTSGGNEQYF.

This chain links TRBV23-1 with TRBJ2-2; the TCRdb call, TRBD1, lacks DNA for checking. TRBV23-1 carries the ORF label, with uncertain function. There are 17 residues in the CDR3. CDR3 in amino acids: CASTFIQGLEHRGAVFF.

The CDR3 loop is CASSLSGGSAEQYF. The rearrangement links TRBV27 to TRBJ2-7; the D call of TRBD1 rests on TCRdb alone, since no DNA is present to check it. The CDR3 loop spans 14 amino acids. The germline V gene encodes CDR1 MNHEY and CDR2 SMNVEV (reference sequence).

This chain joins TRBV20-1 and TRBJ2-4; TCRdb indicates TRBD2, and absent DNA this call remains unverified. From germline, CDR1 is DFQATT and CDR2 SNEGSKA (reference sequence). This CDR3 region has 15 residues. CDR3 region: CSARDLGAAKNIQYF.

The chain couples TRBV7-9 to TRBJ2-7; TCRdb gives TRBD1 as the D gene, but with no DNA this cannot be confirmed. Germline assignment: CDR1 SEHNR and CDR2 FQNEAQ (reference sequence). The CDR3 sequence is 21 residues long. The CDR3 is CASSSPPDRRGGSKISYEQYF.

J is TRBJ2-1 and V is TRBV4-1; the TCRdb call, TRBD1, lacks DNA for checking. Looked up from germline, CDR1 is MGHRA and CDR2 is YSYEKL. This CDR3 contains 16 residues. The CDR3 loop is CASSEWDRGGVDEQFF.

The rearrangement joins TRBV6-1 to TRBJ2-1; TCRdb's assignment of TRBD2 cannot be checked, as there is no DNA. The length of the CDR3 is 15 residues. Germline lookup yields CDR1 MNHNS and CDR2 SASEGT. The chain's CDR3 is CASSVGLADHNEQFF.

V usage is TRBV5-4 and J usage is TRBJ2-7. This CDR3 has 14 residues. CDR1 SGHNT and CDR2 YYREEE come from the germline V gene (reference sequence). CDR3 sequence: CASSFGTKTYEQYF.